This T cell receptor beta chain was captured by sequencing in a study of vaccination and CD4 T cells after COVID-19. Study overall: The convalescents were made up of six males and four females, two of whom were Hispanic.

This clonotype is labeled large. Its antigen is not identified. This CDR3 comprises 14 residues. V was clipped by 11 bases and J by 1 base, with 17 bases between them. Germline CDR1 SGHTA, CDR2 FQGNSA. Regarding treatment: approximately nine-day PBMC culture with coronavirus spike peptide pools or control peptides (ViraFEST assay). During the years 2011-2018, before the COVID-19 pandemic, the unexposed donor's CD4+ T cells were collected. With the Oncomine TCR Beta short-read assay, DNA from cultured CD4+ T cells was sequenced. The template was genomic DNA from cultured CD4+ T cells. TCRdb reprocessed the PCR reads via MiXCR and lists one record per CDR3 protein. The sample contains approximately 6,700 distinct CDR3 sequences, approximately 55% of which appear only once.

This receptor was obtained from a human donor in good health. The gene calls are TRBV7-2 and TRBJ1-1, with D hard to call. The sample comprised CD4+ T cells from blood, cultured in vitro. The chain's CDR3 is CARDRRETNTEAFF. As DNA, the CDR3 is TGTGCCCGAGACCGGAGGGAAACGAACACTGAAGCTTTCTTT.